This TCR beta chain comes out of a study of T cell responses to AZD1222 COVID-19 vaccine. Broader study findings: Clonal diversity was possibly underestimated, and the donors were mostly white British, with more females.

Measured with immunoSEQ multiplex PCR; TCRdb has only the in-frame clones, and not every one. The sample includes about 150,000 clones, roughly 90% of them seen just once. About this clone itself: Its antigen is still unknown.

The CDR3 consists of 16 residues. V was pared by 1 base and J by 3 bases, with 6 bases of the junction left unmatched. Germline V lookup: CDR1 WSHSY, CDR2 SAAADI. The receptor was isolated from an adult in good health. V gene TRBV10-2 combines with J gene TRBJ2-3; TRBD2 aligns across 8 bases. The input for sequencing was peripheral blood, taken on day 0 of AZD1222 vaccination. For the CDR3, the DNA is TGCGCCAGCAGTGAGTGGGACGGGAGGGCAACAGATACGCAGTATTTT. This encodes CASSEWDGRATDTQYF.